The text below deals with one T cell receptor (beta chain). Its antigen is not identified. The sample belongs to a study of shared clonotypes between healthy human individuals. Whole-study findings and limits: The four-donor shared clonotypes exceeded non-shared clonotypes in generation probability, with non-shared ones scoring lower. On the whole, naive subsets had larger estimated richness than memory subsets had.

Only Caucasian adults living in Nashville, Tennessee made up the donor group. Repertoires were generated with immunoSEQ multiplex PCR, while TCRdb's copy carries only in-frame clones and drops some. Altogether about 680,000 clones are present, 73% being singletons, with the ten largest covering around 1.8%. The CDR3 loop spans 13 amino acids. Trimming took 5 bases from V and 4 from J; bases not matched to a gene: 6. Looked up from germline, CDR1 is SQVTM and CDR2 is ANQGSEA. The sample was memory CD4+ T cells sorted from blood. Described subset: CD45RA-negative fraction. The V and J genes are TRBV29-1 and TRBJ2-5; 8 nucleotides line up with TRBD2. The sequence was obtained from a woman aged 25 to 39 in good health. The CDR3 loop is CSVREGSRETQYF. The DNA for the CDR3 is TGCAGCGTTCGGGAGGGTTCCCGAGAGACCCAGTACTTC.